This is a list of T cell receptor beta chains from one sample in a study of identical twins. In TCRdb, the 5' RACE reads were re-called with MiXCR into one record per CDR3 protein. The data show a few hundred thousand distinct CDR3 sequences, 9% to 10% seen once. These data are also associated with another study on yellow fever vaccine responses in identical twins.

The specimen sequenced was PBMCs. These receptors were collected from a woman aged 18-30 years in good health. CDR3s include the opening cysteine and the closing phenylalanine or tryptophan. Fields, in order: CDR3 length, J gene, V gene, D gene, CDR3 protein. D genes are given only for firm matches.

13	TRBJ1-4	TRBV20-1	NA	CSALNGVNEKLFF
15	TRBJ2-1	TRBV11-1	NA	CASSFGQRAYNEQFF
12	TRBJ1-2	TRBV5-1	NA	CASRTGNYGYTF
12	TRBJ2-5	TRBV5-1	NA	CASSLSGRPQYF
15	TRBJ2-5	TRBV2	TRBD1	CASQRDSIIQETQYF
11	TRBJ2-7	TRBV30	TRBD2	CAWKPRTSGGF
16	TRBJ2-1	TRBV20-1	TRBD2	CSTRGGGTRPYNEQFF
20	TRBJ2-7	TRBV11-2	TRBD2	CASSLRTGTSGGLISYEQYF
15	TRBJ2-5	TRBV12-3/TRBV12-4	TRBD2	CASSSGTSQGETQYF
18	TRBJ2-7	TRBV11-2	TRBD2	CASSLFAPGLAGVVEQYF
14	TRBJ1-5	TRBV2	NA	CASRPGKSNQPQHF
15	TRBJ2-7	TRBV10-3	NA	CAIKTAGGPDYEQYF
13	TRBJ2-2	TRBV2	NA	CASSSGLNGELFF
12	TRBJ2-1	TRBV29-1	NA	CSVGGARNEQFF
16	TRBJ2-7	TRBV6-5	TRBD1	CASSYLDRGLGGEQYF
12	TRBJ2-5	TRBV12-3/TRBV12-4	NA	CASSRRQGSQYF
14	TRBJ2-7	TRBV5-1	TRBD2	CASKARELAHEQYF
15	TRBJ2-1	TRBV10-1	NA	CASQPKAGSYNEQFF
14	TRBJ2-7	TRBV5-1	TRBD2	CASSFVAGVGEQYF
13	TRBJ2-3	TRBV28	NA	CASRTGKTDTQYF
15	TRBJ2-1	TRBV12-3/TRBV12-4	TRBD2	CASRDAGGPDNEQFF
14	TRBJ2-5	TRBV28	TRBD1	CASSTGANQETQYF
13	TRBJ2-2	TRBV10-3	NA	CAISEQGDGELFF
16	TRBJ2-7	TRBV28	TRBD1	CASSPANRGLSYEQYF